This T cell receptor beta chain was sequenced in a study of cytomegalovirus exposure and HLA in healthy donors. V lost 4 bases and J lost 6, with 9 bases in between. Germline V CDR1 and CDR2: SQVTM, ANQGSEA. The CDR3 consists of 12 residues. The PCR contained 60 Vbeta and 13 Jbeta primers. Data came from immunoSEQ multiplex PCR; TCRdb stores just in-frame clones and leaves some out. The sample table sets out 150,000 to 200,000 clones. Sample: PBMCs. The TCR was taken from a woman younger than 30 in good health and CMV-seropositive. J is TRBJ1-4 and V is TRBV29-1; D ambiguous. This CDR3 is CSVGAGDEKLFF. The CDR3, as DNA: TGCAGCGTTGGCGCAGGTGATGAAAAACTGTTTTTT.